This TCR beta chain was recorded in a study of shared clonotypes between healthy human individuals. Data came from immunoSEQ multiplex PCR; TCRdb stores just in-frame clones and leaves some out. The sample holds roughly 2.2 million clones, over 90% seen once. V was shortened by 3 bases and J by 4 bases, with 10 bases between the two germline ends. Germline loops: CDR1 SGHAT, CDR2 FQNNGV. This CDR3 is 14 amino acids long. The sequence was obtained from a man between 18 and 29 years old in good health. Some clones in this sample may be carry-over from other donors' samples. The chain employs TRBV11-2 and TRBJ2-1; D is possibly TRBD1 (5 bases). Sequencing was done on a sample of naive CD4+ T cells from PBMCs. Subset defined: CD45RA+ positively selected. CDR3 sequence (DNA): TGTGCCAGCAGCTTTCAATCAGGGTACAATGAGCAGTTCTTC. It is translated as CASSFQSGYNEQFF. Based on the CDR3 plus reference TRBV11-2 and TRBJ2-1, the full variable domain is EAGVAQSPRYKIIEKRQSVAFWCNPISGHATLYWYQQILGQGPKLLIQFQNNGVVDDSQLPKDRFSAERLKGVDSTLKIQPAKLEDSAVYLCASSFQSGYNEQFFGPGTRLTVL.